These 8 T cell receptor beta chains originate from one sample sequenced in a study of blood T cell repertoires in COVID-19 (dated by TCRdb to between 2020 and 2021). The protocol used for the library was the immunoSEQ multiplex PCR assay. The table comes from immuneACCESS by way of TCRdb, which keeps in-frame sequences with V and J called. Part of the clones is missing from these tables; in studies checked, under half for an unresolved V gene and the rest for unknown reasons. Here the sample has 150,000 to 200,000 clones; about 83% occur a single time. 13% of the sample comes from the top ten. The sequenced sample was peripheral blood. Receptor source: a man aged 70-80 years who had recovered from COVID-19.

The CDR3: CASSLDGASRGSPLHF. The CDR3 DNA sequence: TGCGCCAGCAGCCTAGATGGGGCATCAAGGGGTTCACCCCTCCACTTT. V and J are TRBV5-1 and TRBJ1-6; the D gene is possibly TRBD1 (5 bases). The CDR3 has 16 amino acids. The V end was cut by 4 bases, the J end by 9 bases, with 20 bases between. Looked up from germline, CDR1 is SGHRS and CDR2 is YFSETQ.

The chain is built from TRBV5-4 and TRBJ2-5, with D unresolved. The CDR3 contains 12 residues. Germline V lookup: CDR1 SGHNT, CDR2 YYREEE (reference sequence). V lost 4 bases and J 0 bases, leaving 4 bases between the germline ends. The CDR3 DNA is TGTGCCAGCAGCGCTAACCAAGAGACCCAGTACTTC. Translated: CASSANQETQYF.

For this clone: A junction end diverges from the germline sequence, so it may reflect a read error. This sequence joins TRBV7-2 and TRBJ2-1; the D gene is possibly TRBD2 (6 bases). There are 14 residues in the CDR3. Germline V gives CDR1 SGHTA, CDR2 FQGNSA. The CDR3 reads CASNGGTDYNEQFF. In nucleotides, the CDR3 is TGTGCGAGCAATGGAGGGACTGACTACAATGAGCAGTTCTTC.

CDR3 in DNA: TGTGCCAGCAGCTTAGATCTGGGCGGGAGAGGGGAGGAGACCCAGTACTTC. Amino acids: CASSLDLGGRGEETQYF. V usage is TRBV7-2 and J usage is TRBJ2-5; 7 bases line up with TRBD2. The ends lost 1 base at V and 5 bases at J; junction bases unmatched: 13. CDR1 is SGHTA and CDR2 is FQGNSA in the germline V gene. This CDR3 contains 17 residues.

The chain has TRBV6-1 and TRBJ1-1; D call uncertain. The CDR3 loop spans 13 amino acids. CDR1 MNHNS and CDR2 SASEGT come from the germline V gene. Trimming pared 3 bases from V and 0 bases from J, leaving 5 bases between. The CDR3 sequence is CASSDTVNTEAFF. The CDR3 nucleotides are TGTGCCAGCAGTGACACGGTGAACACTGAAGCTTTCTTT.

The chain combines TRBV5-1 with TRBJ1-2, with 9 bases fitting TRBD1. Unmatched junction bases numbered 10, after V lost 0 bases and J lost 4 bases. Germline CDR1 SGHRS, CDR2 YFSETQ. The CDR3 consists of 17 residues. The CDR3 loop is CASSLGSGQGLAYGYTF. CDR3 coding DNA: TGCGCCAGCAGCTTGGGGTCGGGACAGGGTTTAGCCTATGGCTACACCTTC.

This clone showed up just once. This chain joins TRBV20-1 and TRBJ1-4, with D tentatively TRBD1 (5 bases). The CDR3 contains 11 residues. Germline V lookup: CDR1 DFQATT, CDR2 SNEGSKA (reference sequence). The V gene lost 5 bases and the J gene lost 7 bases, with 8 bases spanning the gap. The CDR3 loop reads CSAHRSEKLFF. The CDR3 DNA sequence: TGCAGTGCTCACAGGAGTGAAAAACTGTTTTTT.

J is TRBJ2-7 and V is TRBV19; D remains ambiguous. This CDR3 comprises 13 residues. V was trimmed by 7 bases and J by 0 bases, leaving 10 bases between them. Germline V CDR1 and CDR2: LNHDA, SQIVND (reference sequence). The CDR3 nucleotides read TGTGCCAGTACCCCGGCAGGCTCCTACGAGCAGTACTTC. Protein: CASTPAGSYEQYF. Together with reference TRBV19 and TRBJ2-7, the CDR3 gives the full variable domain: DGGITQSPKYLFRKEGQNVTLSCEQNLNHDAMYWYRQDPGQGLRLIYYSQIVNDFQKGDIAEGYSVSREKKESFPLTVTSAQKNPTAFYLCASTPAGSYEQYFGPGTRLTVT.